This is a list of T cell receptor beta chains from one sample in a study of beta chain features in type 1 diabetes. The method was immunoSEQ multiplex PCR; TCRdb's version includes in-frame clones alone and lacks a portion of them. This table holds about 220,000 clones, about 11% found once. The sample was central memory CD4+ T cells from blood. Receptors originate from a man between 18 and 29 years old in good health. CDR3s include the opening cysteine and the closing phenylalanine or tryptophan. D genes are given only for firm matches. Clone size is stated in some rows and not others, as once, few, many or a class when expanded.

v_gene,d_gene,j_gene,abundance,CDR3aa,CDR3nt
TRBV20-1,-,TRBJ2-1,-,CSARGRNEQFF,TGCAGTGCCCGGGGAAGAAATGAGCAGTTCTTC
TRBV9,-,TRBJ1-2,few,CASSQKAGRGYGYTF,TGTGCCAGCAGCCAAAAGGCCGGGCGCGGCTATGGCTACACCTTC
TRBV7-2,-,TRBJ2-7,few,CASSNLGRVNEQYF,TGTGCCAGCAGCAACCTGGGCCGGGTTAACGAGCAGTACTTC
TRBV7-2,-,TRBJ1-2,-,CASSSLRGRVGSAGYTF,TGTGCCAGCAGCTCCCTACGGGGCAGGGTTGGATCCGCTGGCTACACCTTC
TRBV10-3,-,TRBJ2-3,-,CAISGWGSTDTQYF,TGTGCCATCAGTGGGTGGGGATCCACAGATACGCAGTATTTT
TRBV14,-,TRBJ2-5,few,CASSHQLRGPEETQYF,TGTGCCAGCAGCCATCAACTAAGAGGGCCCGAAGAGACCCAGTACTTC
TRBV30,-,TRBJ1-2,few,CACSRNRETNYGYTF,TGTGCCTGTAGTAGAAACAGGGAAACTAACTATGGCTACACCTTC
TRBV4-1,-,TRBJ2-3,-,CASSQVLARTDTQYF,TGCGCCAGCAGCCAAGTACTAGCCCGCACAGATACGCAGTATTTT
TRBV6-1,TRBD1,TRBJ2-7,-,CASSERSGTEGYEQYF,TGTGCCAGCAGTGAAAGATCCGGGACAGAGGGTTACGAGCAGTACTTC
TRBV6-5,-,TRBJ2-7,-,CASNAGRNYEQYF,TGTGCCAGCAACGCAGGGAGGAACTACGAGCAGTACTTC
TRBV11-3,-,TRBJ2-6,once,CASSLYSGANVLTF,TGTGCCAGCAGCCTGTACTCTGGGGCCAACGTCCTGACTTTC
TRBV28,-,TRBJ1-2,-,CASTSPPRGYTF,TGTGCCAGCACCTCTCCCCCGAGAGGCTACACCTTC
TRBV6-6,-,TRBJ2-4,-,CASMGAAKNIQYF,TGTGCCAGCATGGGGGCAGCCAAAAACATTCAGTACTTC
TRBV29-1,-,TRBJ2-2,many,CSVVTQNTGELFF,TGCAGCGTCGTAACACAGAACACCGGGGAGCTGTTTTTT
TRBV7-3,TRBD1,TRBJ2-5,-,CASSSGQTTQETQYF,TGTGCCAGCAGTTCGGGACAGACGACACAAGAGACCCAGTACTTC
TRBV10-3,-,TRBJ2-2,-,CAISGGTSNTGELFF,TGTGCCATCAGTGGTGGGACTTCGAACACCGGGGAGCTGTTTTTT
TRBV29-1,-,TRBJ1-1,-,CSVAPGWGMNTEAFF,TGCAGCGTTGCCCCGGGTTGGGGTATGAACACTGAAGCTTTCTTT
TRBV10-3,-,TRBJ1-5,many,CAISETPNPNQPQHF,TGTGCCATCAGTGAGACGCCCAACCCTAATCAGCCCCAGCATTTT
TRBV9,-,TRBJ2-3,few,CASSAGHFTDTQYF,TGTGCCAGCAGCGCGGGACACTTCACAGATACGCAGTATTTT
TRBV6-1,TRBD1,TRBJ1-2,few,CASSKDRGYYGYTF,TGTGCCAGCAGTAAGGACAGGGGCTACTATGGCTACACCTTC
TRBV9,TRBD2,TRBJ2-3,few,CASSVALISGMADTQYF,TGTGCCAGCAGCGTAGCCTTGATTAGCGGGATGGCAGATACGCAGTATTTT
TRBV5-1,-,TRBJ2-7,-,CASSLGQGNYEQYF,TGCGCCAGCAGCTTGGGACAAGGAAACTACGAGCAGTACTTC
TRBV10-3,TRBD2,TRBJ2-3,-,CAISESGTSLSTDTQYF,TGTGCCATCAGTGAGTCCGGGACTAGCTTAAGCACAGATACGCAGTATTTT
TRBV7-9,TRBD1,TRBJ2-3,-,CASRSATGVADTQYF,TGTGCCAGCAGGAGTGCGACAGGGGTAGCAGATACGCAGTATTTT
TRBV7-9,TRBD2,TRBJ2-4,-,CASSFGAGAVLAKNIQYF,TGTGCCAGCAGCTTTGGAGCGGGGGCAGTTCTAGCCAAAAACATTCAGTACTTC
TRBV5-1,-,TRBJ2-3,-,CATSPGADTQYF,TGCGCCACCTCCCCCGGGGCGGATACGCAGTATTTT
TRBV7-8,-,TRBJ1-3,-,CASSFAGAGNTIYF,TGTGCCAGCAGCTTCGCGGGCGCTGGAAACACCATATATTTT